This paragraph covers one TCR beta chain sequence. Antigen specificity is unknown. This CDR3 is 14 amino acids long. V lost 5 bases and J lost 3; bases outside the gene matches: 4. Germline loops: CDR1 DFQATT, CDR2 SNEGSKA (reference sequence). This sample is drawn from a study of T cell repertoires in cytomegalovirus infection. Study background: CMV infection plus the matching HLA type was flagged by public TCR beta signatures. Findings of the study overall: Summed frequency of shared TCR beta families picked out CMV carriers who also had the relevant HLA. The study found HLA-C-restricted CMV-specific TCR beta clonotypes dominating the ex vivo response.

Each CDR3 protein is one row after TCRdb ran MiXCR on the reads. The repertoire includes 490,000 or so distinct CDR3 sequences, about 11% of them detected once, and 10% sits in the top ten. What was sequenced was PBMCs. The chain links TRBV20-1 to TRBJ1-5, with 10 bases fitting TRBD1. The TCR originated in a human donor in good health (CMV status not recorded). Some clones in this sample may be carry-over from other donors' samples. This chain's CDR3 is CSAWGTGDNQPQHF. CDR3 nucleotides: TGCAGTGCTTGGGGGACAGGGGACAATCAGCCCCAGCATTTT.